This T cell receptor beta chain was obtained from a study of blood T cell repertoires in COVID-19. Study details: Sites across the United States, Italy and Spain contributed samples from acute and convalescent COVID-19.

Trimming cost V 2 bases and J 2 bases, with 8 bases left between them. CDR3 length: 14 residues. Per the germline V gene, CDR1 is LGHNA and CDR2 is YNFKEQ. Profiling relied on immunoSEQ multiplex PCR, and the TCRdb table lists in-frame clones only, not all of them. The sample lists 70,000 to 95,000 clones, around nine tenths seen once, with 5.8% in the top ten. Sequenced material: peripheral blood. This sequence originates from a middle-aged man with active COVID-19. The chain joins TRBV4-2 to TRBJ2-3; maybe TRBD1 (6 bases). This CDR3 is CASSQRDITDTQYF. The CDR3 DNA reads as TGTGCCAGCAGCCAACGGGACATCACAGATACGCAGTATTTT.